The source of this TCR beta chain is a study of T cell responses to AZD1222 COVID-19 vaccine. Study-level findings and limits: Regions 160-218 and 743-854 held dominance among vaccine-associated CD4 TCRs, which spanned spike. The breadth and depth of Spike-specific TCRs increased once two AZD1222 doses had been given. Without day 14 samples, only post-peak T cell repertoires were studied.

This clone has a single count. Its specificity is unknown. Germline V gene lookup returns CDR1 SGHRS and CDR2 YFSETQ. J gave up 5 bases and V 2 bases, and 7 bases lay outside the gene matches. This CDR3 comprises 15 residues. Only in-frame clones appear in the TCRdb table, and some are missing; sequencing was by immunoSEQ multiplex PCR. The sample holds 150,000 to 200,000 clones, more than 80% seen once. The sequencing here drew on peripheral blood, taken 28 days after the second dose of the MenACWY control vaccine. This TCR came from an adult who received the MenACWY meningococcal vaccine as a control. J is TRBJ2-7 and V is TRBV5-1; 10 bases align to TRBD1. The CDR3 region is CASSFEGQGVDEQYF. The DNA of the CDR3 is TGCGCCAGCAGCTTTGAAGGACAGGGGGTCGACGAGCAGTACTTC.